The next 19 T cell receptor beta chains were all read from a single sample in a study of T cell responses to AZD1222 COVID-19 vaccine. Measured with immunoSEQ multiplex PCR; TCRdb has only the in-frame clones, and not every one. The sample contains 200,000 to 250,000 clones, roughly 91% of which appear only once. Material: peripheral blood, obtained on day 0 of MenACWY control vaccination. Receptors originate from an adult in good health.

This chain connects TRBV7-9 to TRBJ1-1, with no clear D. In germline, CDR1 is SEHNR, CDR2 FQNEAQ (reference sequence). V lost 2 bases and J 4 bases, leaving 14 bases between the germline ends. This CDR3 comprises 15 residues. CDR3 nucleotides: TGTGCCAGCAGCTTATCTCGGGCCTCGGGCACTGAAGCTTTCTTT. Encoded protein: CASSLSRASGTEAFF.

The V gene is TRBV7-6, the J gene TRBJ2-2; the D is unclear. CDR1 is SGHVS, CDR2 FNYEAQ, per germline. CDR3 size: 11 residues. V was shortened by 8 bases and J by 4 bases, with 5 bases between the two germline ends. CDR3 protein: CASGSTGELFF. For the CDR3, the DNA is TGTGCCAGCGGGTCCACCGGGGAGCTGTTTTTT.

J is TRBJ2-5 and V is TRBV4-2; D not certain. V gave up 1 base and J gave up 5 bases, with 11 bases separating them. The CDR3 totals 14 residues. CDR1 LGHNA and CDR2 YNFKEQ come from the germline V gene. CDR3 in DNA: TGTGCCAGCAGCCAAGGGGCTTCCCGGGAGACCCAGTACTTC. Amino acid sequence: CASSQGASRETQYF.

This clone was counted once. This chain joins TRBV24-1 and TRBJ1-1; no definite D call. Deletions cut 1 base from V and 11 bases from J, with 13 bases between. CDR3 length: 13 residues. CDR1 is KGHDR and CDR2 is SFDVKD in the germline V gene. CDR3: CATSDFTGNAAFF. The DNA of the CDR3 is TGTGCCACCAGTGATTTCACCGGGAATGCGGCTTTCTTT.

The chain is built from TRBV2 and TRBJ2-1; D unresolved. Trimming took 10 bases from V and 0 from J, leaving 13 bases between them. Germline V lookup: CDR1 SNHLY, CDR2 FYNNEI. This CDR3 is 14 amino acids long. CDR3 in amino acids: CATSPAYSYNEQFF. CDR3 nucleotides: TGTGCCACCTCTCCCGCTTACTCCTACAATGAGCAGTTCTTC. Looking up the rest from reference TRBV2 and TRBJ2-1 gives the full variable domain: EPEVTQTPSHQVTQMGQEVILRCVPISNHLYFYWYRQILGQKVEFLVSFYNNEISEKSEIFDDQFSVERPDGSNFTLKIRSTKLEDSAMYFCATSPAYSYNEQFFGPGTRLTVL.

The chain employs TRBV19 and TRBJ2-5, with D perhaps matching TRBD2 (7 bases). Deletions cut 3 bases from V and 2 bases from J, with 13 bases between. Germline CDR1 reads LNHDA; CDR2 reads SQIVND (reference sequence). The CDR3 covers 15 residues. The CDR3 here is CASSIGGGQQETQYF. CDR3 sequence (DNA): TGTGCCAGTAGTATTGGGGGGGGGCAGCAAGAGACCCAGTACTTC.

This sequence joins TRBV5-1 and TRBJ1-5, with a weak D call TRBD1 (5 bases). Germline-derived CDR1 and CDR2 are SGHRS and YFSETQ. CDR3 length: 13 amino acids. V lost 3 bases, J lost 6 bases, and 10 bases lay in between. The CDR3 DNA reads TGCGCCAGCAGCTCGGGGCCCCTTCAGCCCCAGCATTTT. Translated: CASSSGPLQPQHF.

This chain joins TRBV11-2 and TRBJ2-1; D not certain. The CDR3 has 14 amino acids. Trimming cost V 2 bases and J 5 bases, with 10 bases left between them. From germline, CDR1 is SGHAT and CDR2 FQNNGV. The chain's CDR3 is CASSLLWINNEQFF. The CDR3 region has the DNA TGTGCCAGCAGCTTACTGTGGATAAACAATGAGCAGTTCTTC. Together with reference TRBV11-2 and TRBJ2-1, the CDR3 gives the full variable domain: EAGVAQSPRYKIIEKRQSVAFWCNPISGHATLYWYQQILGQGPKLLIQFQNNGVVDDSQLPKDRFSAERLKGVDSTLKIQPAKLEDSAVYLCASSLLWINNEQFFGPGTRLTVL.

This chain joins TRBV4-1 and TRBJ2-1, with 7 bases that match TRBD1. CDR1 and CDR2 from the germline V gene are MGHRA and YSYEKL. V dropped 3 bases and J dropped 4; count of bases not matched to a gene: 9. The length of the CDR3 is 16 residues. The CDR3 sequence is CASSHRQGTSYNEQFF. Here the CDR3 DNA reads TGCGCCAGCAGCCATCGACAGGGTACCTCTTACAATGAGCAGTTCTTC.

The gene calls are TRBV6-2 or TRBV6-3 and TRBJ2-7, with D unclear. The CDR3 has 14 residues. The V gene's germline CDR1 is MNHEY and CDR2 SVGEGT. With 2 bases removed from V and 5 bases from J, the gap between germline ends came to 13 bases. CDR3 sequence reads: CASSYTALRNEQYF. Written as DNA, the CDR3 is TGTGCCAGCAGTTACACCGCTCTCCGGAACGAGCAGTACTTC.

The CDR3 is CATGRGHDEQFF. CDR3 nucleotides: TGTGCCACCGGTCGGGGGCACGATGAGCAGTTCTTC. The chain joins TRBV7-9 to TRBJ2-1, with D possibly being TRBD1 or TRBD2 (6 bases each). The CDR3 totals 12 residues. CDR1 is SEHNR, CDR2 FQNEAQ, per germline (reference sequence). Trimming removed 10 bases at V and 8 bases at J, with 15 bases between.

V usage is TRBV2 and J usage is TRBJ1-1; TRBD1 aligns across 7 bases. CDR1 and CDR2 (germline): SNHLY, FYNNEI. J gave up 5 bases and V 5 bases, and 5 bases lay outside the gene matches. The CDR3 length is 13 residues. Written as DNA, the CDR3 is TGTGCCAGCAGTCCTCAGGGGGATACTGAAGCTTTCTTT. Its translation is CASSPQGDTEAFF. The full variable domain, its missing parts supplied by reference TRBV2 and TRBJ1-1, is EPEVTQTPSHQVTQMGQEVILRCVPISNHLYFYWYRQILGQKVEFLVSFYNNEISEKSEIFDDQFSVERPDGSNFTLKIRSTKLEDSAMYFCASSPQGDTEAFFGQGTRLTVV.

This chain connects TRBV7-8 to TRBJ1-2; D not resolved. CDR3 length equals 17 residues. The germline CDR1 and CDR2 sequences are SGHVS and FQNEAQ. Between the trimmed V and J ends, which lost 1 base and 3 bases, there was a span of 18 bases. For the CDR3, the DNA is TGTGCCAGCAGCTTAGACTACGCCCCGAGCCGCTACTATGGCTACACCTTC. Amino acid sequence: CASSLDYAPSRYYGYTF.

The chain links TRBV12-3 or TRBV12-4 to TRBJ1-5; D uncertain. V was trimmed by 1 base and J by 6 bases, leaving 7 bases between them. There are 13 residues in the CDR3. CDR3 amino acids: CASSLVGLQPQHF. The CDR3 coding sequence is TGTGCCAGCAGTTTAGTAGGGCTTCAGCCCCAGCATTTT.

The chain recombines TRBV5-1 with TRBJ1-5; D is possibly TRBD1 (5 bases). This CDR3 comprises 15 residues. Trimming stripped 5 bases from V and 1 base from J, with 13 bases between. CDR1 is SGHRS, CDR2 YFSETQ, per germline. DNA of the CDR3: TGCGCCAGCAGTCCGGGGCTACAGAGCAATCAGCCCCAGCATTTT. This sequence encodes CASSPGLQSNQPQHF.

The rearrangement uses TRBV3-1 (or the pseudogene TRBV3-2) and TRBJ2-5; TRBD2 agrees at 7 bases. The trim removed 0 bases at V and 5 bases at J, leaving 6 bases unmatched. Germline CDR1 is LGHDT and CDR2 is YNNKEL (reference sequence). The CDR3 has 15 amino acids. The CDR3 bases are TGTGCCAGCAGCCAAGAGGGACTATCTGGGGAGACCCAGTACTTC. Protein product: CASSQEGLSGETQYF.

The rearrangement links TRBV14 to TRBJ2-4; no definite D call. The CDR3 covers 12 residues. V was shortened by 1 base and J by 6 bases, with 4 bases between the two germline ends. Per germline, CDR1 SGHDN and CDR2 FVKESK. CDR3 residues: CASSQARNIQYF. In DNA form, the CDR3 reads TGTGCCAGCAGCCAAGCACGAAACATTCAGTACTTC.

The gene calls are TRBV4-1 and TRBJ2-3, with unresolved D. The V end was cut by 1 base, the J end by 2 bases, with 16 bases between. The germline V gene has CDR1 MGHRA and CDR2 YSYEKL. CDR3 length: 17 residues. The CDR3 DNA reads TGCGCCAGCAGCCAAGGGTCAGTTGGCAGACTCACAGATACGCAGTATTTT. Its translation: CASSQGSVGRLTDTQYF.

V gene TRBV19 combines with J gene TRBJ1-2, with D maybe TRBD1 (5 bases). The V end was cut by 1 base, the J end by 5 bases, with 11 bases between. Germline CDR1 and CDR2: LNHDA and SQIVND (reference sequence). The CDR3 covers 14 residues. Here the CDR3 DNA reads TGTGCCAGTAGTATAGTTGGAGGGGAATATGGCTACACCTTC. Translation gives CASSIVGGEYGYTF.